This T cell receptor (beta chain) is drawn from a study of post-analysis software for immune sequencing data. General study points: In patients, TRBV5-6, TRBV5-1 and TRBV20-1 belonged to five or six TRBV segments found more frequently than in controls.

The CDR3 is 14 amino acids. Germline V gene sequence: CDR1 DFQATT, CDR2 SNEGSKA (reference sequence). Unique molecular identifiers featured in each of the TCR beta cDNA libraries. Via MiXCR, TCRdb re-called the PCR reads, giving one row per CDR3 protein. The data hold under 900,000 distinct CDR3 sequences, with approximately 53% observed a single time. Comment on this clonotype: The antigen is unknown. The junction differs from germline at one of its ends, possibly a read error.

This sequence was found in a girl between 5 and 17 years old with multiple sclerosis. Input material: blood. This chain links TRBV20-1 with TRBJ2-1; 11 bases line up with TRBD2. The CDR3 DNA reads TGCAGTGCTAGAGTAGCGGGGGGGCCGAATGGGCAGTTCTTC. Translation: CSARVAGGPNGQFF.